This T cell receptor (beta chain) was profiled in a study of CD8 T cells in ankylosing spondylitis. Findings and caveats of the study: The disease-linked clones had a CD8+ phenotype and low blood frequencies.

As the method for making TCR beta libraries, quantitative 5'-RACE with molecular barcodes was used. TCRdb redid the calling of the 5' RACE reads with MiXCR, one entry per CDR3 protein. The table shows 180,000 or so distinct CDR3 sequences, with roughly 12% occurring only once. This clonotype was observed a few times. Its antigen is not known. This CDR3 has 15 amino acids. Germline V lookup: CDR1 SNHLY, CDR2 FYNNEI. The V and J ends lost 3 bases and 2 bases respectively, with 10 bases between them. This TCR was recovered from a male donor with ankylosing spondylitis or in good health (not recorded which). Sequenced: blood, either unsorted or a sorted T cell fraction (not recorded which). This chain links TRBV2 with TRBJ2-2; D is unresolved. In DNA form, the CDR3 reads TGTGCCAGCAGTGACGTAAGGGCAAACACCGGGGAGCTGTTTTTT. Translated: CASSDVRANTGELFF.